This T cell receptor beta chain comes out of a study of PD-L1 blockade in urothelial cancer. Study summary: Males with bladder-origin urothelial cancer constituted most of the 29 patients. Blood drawn 3 weeks (second dose) and 6 weeks after treatment start was analyzed.

Germline V gives CDR1 SEHNR, CDR2 FQNEAQ (reference sequence). The CDR3 is 16 amino acids. V was pared by 4 bases and J by 4 bases, with 6 bases of the junction left unmatched. TCRdb's copy holds only in-frame clones and misses some; the assay was immunoSEQ multiplex PCR. The sample lists 70,000 to 90,000 clones, more than 75% seen once, with approximately 9.5% in the top ten. The chain links TRBV7-9 to TRBJ2-2; TRBD1 aligns across 10 bases. The origin of this receptor is a man in his sixties or seventies with urothelial cancer. The sequencing here drew on PBMCs, taken around atezolizumab (anti-PD-L1) treatment. CDR3 in amino acids: CASSSRDRGFTGELFF. The CDR3 region has the DNA TGTGCCAGCAGCTCCAGGGACAGGGGATTCACCGGGGAGCTGTTTTTT.